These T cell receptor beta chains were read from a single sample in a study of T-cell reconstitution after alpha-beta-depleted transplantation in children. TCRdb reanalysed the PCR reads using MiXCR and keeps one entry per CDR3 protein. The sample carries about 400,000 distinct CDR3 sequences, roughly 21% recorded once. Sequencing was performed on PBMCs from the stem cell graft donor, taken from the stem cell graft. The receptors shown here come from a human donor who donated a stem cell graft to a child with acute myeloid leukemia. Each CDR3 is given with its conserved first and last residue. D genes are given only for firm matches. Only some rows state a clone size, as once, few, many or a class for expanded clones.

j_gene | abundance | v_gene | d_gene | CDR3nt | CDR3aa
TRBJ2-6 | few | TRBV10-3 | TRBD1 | TGTGCCATCAGAAACAGACAGGGAGAGGATCTACGCTCTGGGGCCAACGTCCTGACTTTC | CAIRNRQGEDLRSGANVLTF
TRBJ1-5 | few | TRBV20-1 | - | TGCAGTGCTAGGGTAGGACAGCCGAATCAGCCCCAGCATTTT | CSARVGQPNQPQHF
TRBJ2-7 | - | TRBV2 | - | TGTGCCAGCAGTGTCAAACGGACCTACGAGCAGTACTTC | CASSVKRTYEQYF
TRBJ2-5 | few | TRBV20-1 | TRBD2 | TGCAGTGCTGCCCCTAGCGGACAAGAGACCCAGTACTTC | CSAAPSGQETQYF
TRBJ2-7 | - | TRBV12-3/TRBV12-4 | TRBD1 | TGTGCCAGCACCCCGACAGGGTTGGTCTACGAGCAGTACTTC | CASTPTGLVYEQYF
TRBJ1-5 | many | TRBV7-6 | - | TGTGCCAGCAGCTTAGGGCAAGGCAGCAATCAGCCCCAGCATTTT | CASSLGQGSNQPQHF
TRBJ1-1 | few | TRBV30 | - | TGTGCCTGGAGCCAGCAGTCGGGAGCTTTCTTT | CAWSQQSGAFF
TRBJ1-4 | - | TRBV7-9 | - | TGTGCCAGCAGCCCACCCGGAGCGGAAAAACTGTTTTTT | CASSPPGAEKLFF
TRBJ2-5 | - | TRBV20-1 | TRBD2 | TGCAGTGCATTACCCGGCTTCCAAGCGGGGAAGACCCAGTACTTC | CSALPGFQAGKTQYF
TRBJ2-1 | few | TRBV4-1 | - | TGCGCCAGCAGCCAAGATGTCACGGGCGCGGCCGCGTTCGCCGATGAGCAGTTCTTC | CASSQDVTGAAAFADEQFF
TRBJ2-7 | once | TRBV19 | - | TGTGCCAGTAGTATCGGAGCAGGGTCCTACGAGCAGTACTTC | CASSIGAGSYEQYF
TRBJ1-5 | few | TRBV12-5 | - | TGTGCTAGTGGCCAGGGGTCGGATCAGCCCCAGCATTTT | CASGQGSDQPQHF
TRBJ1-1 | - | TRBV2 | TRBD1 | TGTGCCAGCTCTCCTTCACAGGGGGCAATCCATGACACTGAAGCTTTCTTT | CASSPSQGAIHDTEAFF
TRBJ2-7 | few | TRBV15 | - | TGTGCCACCAGCAGAGACCTCCTCGGGCCCGAGCAGTACTTC | CATSRDLLGPEQYF
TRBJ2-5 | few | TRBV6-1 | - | TGTGCCAGCAGTGAAATTGATGGGGTTGCAGAGACCCAGTACTTC | CASSEIDGVAETQYF
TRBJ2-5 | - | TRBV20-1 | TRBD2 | TGCAGTGCTGCCGGGACTAGCGGGACGAAGACCCAGTACTTC | CSAAGTSGTKTQYF
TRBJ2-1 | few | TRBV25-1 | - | TGTGCCAGCACTGGAGGGCAGGGAGGCTCAGGTGAGCAGTTCTTC | CASTGGQGGSGEQFF
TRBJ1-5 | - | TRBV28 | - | TGTGCCAGCACGTTCGGCAATCAGCCCCAGCATTTT | CASTFGNQPQHF
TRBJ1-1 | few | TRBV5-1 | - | TGCGCCAGCAGCTTAACCGACAGGTGGAACACTGAAGCTTTCTTT | CASSLTDRWNTEAFF
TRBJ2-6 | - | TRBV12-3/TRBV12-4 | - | TGTGCCAGCAGTCGCCAGGGCGGAGGGTTATTTGGGGCCAACGTCCTGACTTTC | CASSRQGGGLFGANVLTF
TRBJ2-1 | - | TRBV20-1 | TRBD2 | TGCAGTGCTAGAGATATTAGACTAGCGGGATTCAGCTCCTACAATGAGCAGTTCTTC | CSARDIRLAGFSSYNEQFF
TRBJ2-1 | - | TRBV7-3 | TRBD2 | TGTGCCAGCAGCACGGGACTAGCGGGTCGACGCTCCTACAATGAGCAGTTCTTC | CASSTGLAGRRSYNEQFF
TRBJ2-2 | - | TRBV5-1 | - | TGCGCCAGCAGCCCGGGCCCTGTGACCGGGGAGCTGTTTTTT | CASSPGPVTGELFF
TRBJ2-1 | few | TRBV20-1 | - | TGCAGTGCTAGAGTTCCCCGGGACTACAATGAGCAGTTCTTC | CSARVPRDYNEQFF
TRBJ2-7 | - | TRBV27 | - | TGTGCCAGCAGTTTATACCGAGGGGGGGCCCTCCACGAGCAGTACTTC | CASSLYRGGALHEQYF
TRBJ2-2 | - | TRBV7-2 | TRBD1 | TGTGCCAGCAGCCGGGGACAGGGGGCTAGCACCGGGGAGCTGTTTTTT | CASSRGQGASTGELFF
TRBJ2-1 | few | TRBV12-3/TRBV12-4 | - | TGTGCCAGCAGTTTGGTGAGGGGAGAGTACAATGAGCAGTTCTTC | CASSLVRGEYNEQFF
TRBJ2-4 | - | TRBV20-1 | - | TGCAGTGCTAGTTTTATCGGGGACCATAAAAACATTCAGTACTTC | CSASFIGDHKNIQYF
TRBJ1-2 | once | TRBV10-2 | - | TGCGCCAGCAGTGAAAACGGATTCTATGGCTACACCTTC | CASSENGFYGYTF
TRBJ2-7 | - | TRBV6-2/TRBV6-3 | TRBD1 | TGTGCCAGCATCCCCCGACAGGGCCGCTACGAGCAGTACTTC | CASIPRQGRYEQYF
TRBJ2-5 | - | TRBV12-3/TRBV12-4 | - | TGTGCCAGCAGTTTTGGGGAAAAAGAGACCCAGTACTTC | CASSFGEKETQYF
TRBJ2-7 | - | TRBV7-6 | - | TGTGCCAGCAGCTTAGCATCGTCCCGGGACGTCTCCTACGAGCAGTACTTC | CASSLASSRDVSYEQYF
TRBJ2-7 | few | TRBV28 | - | TGTGCCAGCACGTCCCGACCTAAATACGAGCAGTACTTC | CASTSRPKYEQYF
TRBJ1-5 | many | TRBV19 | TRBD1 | TGTGCAGCCGGGACAGGGGGGCGCAATCAGCCCCAGCATTTT | CAAGTGGRNQPQHF
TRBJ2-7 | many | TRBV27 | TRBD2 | TGTGCCAGCAGTCTTGGACTAGCGGAAGACTACGAGCAGTACTTC | CASSLGLAEDYEQYF
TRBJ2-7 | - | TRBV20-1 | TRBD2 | TGCAGTTGCTACCTAGCGGGAGTTTCTGAGCAGTACTTC | CSCYLAGVSEQYF
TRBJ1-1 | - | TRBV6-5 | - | TGTGCCAGCAGTTCCACGCCGAACACTGAAGCTTTCTTT | CASSSTPNTEAFF
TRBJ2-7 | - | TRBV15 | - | TGTGCCACCAGCAGAGAGGCTTTTTACGAGCAGTACTTC | CATSREAFYEQYF
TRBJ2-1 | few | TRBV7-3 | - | TGTGCCAGCAGCCGTTCTAGCGTCAATGAGCAGTTCTTC | CASSRSSVNEQFF
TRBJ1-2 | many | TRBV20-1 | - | TGCAGTGCGGCAGGGGTTTACGGCTACACCTTC | CSAAGVYGYTF
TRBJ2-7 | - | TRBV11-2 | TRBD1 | TGTGCCAGCAGCCGAAAGGCACAGGGCGGGACAGGGTGGTACGAGCAGTACTTC | CASSRKAQGGTGWYEQYF
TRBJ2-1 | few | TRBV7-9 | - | TGTGCCAGCAGCTTAGCGGCCTGGCCCAATGAGCAGTTCTTC | CASSLAAWPNEQFF
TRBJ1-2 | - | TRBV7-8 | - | TGTGCCAGCAGCTTAGGTCTCGACAACTATGGCTACACCTTC | CASSLGLDNYGYTF
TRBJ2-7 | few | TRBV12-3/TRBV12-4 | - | TGTGCCAGCAGTGACGGAGGGCCAAAACGGGAGCAGTACTTC | CASSDGGPKREQYF
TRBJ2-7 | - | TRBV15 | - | TGTGCCACCAGCTATGGGCCATTCTACGAGCAGTACTTC | CATSYGPFYEQYF
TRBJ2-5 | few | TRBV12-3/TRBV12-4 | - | TGTGCCAGCACTCTGGAGGAGACCCAGTACTTC | CASTLEETQYF
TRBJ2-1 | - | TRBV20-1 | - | TGCAGTGCTAGAGGAGGCCGCGATGAGCAGTTCTTC | CSARGGRDEQFF
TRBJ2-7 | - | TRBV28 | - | TGTGCCAGCAGTCACAGCGAAAACTACGAGCAGTACTTC | CASSHSENYEQYF